This T cell receptor (beta chain) was retrieved from a study of blood T cells in healthy people across ages. Study results and limitations: Long-lived donors carried more naive CD4+ cells and greater diversity than aged donors.

This clonotype was seen a few times. The antigen is undetermined. Trimming pared 7 bases from V and 4 bases from J, leaving 11 bases between. The CDR3 has 12 amino acids. CDR1 and CDR2 from the germline V gene are MNHEY and SVGAGI. Next came a second PCR, run for about 6 to 12 cycles, which used a sample-barcoded 5' primer along with a J-beta primer mix. With 12 random nucleotides, a template-switch adaptor tagged each individual cDNA molecule. TCRdb ran MiXCR on the 5' RACE reads and lists one entry per CDR3 protein. The sample yields roughly 1.6 million distinct CDR3 sequences, around 35% seen once. The sample comprised blood. The clonotype comes from a woman in her 30s in good health. The chain links TRBV6-5 to TRBJ2-7; no definite D call. The chain's CDR3 is CASTSGDYEQYF. In DNA, the CDR3 is TGTGCCAGCACCTCCGGTGATTACGAGCAGTACTTC.